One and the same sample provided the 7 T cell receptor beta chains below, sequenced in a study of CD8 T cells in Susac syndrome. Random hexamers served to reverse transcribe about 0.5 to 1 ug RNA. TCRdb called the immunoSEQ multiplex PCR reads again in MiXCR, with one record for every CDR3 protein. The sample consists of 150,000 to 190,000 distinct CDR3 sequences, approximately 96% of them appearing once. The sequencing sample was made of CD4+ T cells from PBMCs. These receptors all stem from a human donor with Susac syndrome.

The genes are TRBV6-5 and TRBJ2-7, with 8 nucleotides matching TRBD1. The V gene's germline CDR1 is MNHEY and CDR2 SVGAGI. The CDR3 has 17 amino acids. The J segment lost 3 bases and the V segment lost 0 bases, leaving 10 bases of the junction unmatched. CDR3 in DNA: TGTGCCAGCAGTTACTCGGGGGGACAGGCCAGGAGCTACGAGCAGTACTTC. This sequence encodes CASSYSGGQARSYEQYF.

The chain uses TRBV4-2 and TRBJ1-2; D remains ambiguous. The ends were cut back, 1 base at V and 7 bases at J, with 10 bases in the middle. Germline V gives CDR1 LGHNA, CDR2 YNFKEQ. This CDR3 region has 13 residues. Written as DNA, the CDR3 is TGTGCCAGCAGCCAAGGGGAGGTTCCTGGCTACACCTTC. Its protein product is CASSQGEVPGYTF.

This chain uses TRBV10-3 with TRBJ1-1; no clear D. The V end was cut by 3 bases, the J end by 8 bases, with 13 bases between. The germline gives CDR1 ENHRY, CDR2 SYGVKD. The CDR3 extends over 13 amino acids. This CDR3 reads CAISDPSPSEAFF. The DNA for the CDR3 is TGTGCCATCAGTGATCCGAGCCCCTCCGAAGCTTTCTTT.

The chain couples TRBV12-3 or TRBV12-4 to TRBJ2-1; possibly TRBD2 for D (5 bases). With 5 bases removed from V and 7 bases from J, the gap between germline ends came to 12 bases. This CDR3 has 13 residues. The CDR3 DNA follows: TGTGCCAGCAGTACCCTCGTAGCGAATGAGCAGTTCTTC. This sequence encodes CASSTLVANEQFF.

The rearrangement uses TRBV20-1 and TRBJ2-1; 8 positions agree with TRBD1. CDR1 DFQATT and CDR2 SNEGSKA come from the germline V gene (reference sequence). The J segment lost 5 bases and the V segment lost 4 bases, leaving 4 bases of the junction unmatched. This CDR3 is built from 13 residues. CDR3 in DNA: TGCAGTGCTAAGGGACAGGCGAACAATGAGCAGTTCTTC. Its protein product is CSAKGQANNEQFF.

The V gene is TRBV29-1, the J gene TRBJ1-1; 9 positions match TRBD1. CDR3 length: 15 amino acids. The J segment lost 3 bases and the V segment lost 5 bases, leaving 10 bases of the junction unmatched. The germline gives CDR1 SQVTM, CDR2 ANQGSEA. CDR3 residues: CSVKGDRAKYTEAFF. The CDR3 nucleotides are TGCAGCGTTAAGGGGGACAGGGCCAAGTACACTGAAGCTTTCTTT. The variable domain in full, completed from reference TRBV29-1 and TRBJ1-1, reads SAVISQKPSRDICQRGTSLTIQCQVDSQVTMMFWYRQQPGQSLTLIATANQGSEATYESGFVIDKFPISRPNLTFSTLTVSNMSPEDSSIYLCSVKGDRAKYTEAFFGQGTRLTVV.

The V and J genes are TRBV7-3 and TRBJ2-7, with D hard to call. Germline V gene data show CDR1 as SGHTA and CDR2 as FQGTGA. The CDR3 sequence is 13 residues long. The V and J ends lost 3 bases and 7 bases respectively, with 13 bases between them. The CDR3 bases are TGTGCCAGCAGCTTCGGTCCGTTCGGGGAGCAGTACTTC. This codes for CASSFGPFGEQYF. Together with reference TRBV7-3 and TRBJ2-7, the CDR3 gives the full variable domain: GAGVSQTPSNKVTEKGKYVELRCDPISGHTALYWYRQSLGQGPEFLIYFQGTGAADDSGLPNDRFFAVRPEGSVSTLKIQRTERGDSAVYLCASSFGPFGEQYFGPGTRLTVT.